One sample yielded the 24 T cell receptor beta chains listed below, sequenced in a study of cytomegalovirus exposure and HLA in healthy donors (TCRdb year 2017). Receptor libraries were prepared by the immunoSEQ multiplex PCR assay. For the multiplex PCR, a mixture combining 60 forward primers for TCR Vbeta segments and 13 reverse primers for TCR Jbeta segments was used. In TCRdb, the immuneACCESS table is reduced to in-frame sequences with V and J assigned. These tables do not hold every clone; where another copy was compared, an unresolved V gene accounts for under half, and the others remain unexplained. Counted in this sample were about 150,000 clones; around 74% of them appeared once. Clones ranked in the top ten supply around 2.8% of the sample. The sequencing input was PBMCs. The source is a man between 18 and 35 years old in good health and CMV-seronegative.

CDR3: CAISEGSYSYGYTF. For the CDR3, the DNA is TGTGCCATCAGTGAAGGGAGTTACAGCTATGGCTACACCTTC. The chain employs TRBV10-3 and TRBJ1-2; D is undetermined. CDR3 length: 14 amino acids. CDR1 and CDR2 from the germline V gene are ENHRY and SYGVKD. Trimming took off 3 bases at V and 4 bases at J, with 12 bases between the two ends.

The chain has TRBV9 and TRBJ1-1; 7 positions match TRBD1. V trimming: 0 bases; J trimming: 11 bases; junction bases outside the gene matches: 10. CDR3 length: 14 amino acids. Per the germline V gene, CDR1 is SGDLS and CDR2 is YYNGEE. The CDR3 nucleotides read TGTGCCAGCAGCGTAGACGTACAGGGGCGTGGTGCTTTCTTT. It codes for CASSVDVQGRGAFF.

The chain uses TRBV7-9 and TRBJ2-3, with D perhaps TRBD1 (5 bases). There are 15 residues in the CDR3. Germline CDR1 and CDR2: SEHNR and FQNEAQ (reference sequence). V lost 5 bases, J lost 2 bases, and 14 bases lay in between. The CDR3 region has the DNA TGTGCCAGCAGCCCTGGGGCGATGACCACAGATACGCAGTATTTT. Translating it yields CASSPGAMTTDTQYF. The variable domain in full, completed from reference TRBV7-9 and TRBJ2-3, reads DTGVSQNPRHKITKRGQNVTFRCDPISEHNRLYWYRQTLGQGPEFLTYFQNEAQLEKSRLLSDRFSAERPKGSFSTLEIQRTEQGDSAMYLCASSPGAMTTDTQYFGPGTRLTVL.

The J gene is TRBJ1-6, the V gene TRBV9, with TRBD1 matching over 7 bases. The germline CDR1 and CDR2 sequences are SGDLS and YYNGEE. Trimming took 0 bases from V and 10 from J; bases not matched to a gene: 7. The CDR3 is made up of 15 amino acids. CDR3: CASSVEGAPRSPLHF. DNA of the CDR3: TGTGCCAGCAGCGTAGAGGGGGCCCCGCGATCACCCCTCCACTTT.

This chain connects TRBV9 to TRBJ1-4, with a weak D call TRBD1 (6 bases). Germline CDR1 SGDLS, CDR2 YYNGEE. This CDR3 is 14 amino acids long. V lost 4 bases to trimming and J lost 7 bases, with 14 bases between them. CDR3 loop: CASSRGGATEKLFF. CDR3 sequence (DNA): TGTGCCAGCAGCAGGGGGGGGGCCACTGAAAAACTGTTTTTT.

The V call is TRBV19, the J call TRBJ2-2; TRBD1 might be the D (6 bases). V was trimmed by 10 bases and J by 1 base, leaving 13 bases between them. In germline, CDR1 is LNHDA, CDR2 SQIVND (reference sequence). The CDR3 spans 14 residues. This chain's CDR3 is CATTDSMNTGELFF. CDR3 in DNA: TGTGCCACCACGGACAGTATGAACACCGGGGAGCTGTTTTTT.

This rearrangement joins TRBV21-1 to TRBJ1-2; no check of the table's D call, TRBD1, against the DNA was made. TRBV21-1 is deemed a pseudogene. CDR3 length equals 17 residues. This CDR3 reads CASSKAEQGAPFPGYTF. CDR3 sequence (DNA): TGTGCCAGCAGCAAAGCGGAACAGGGGGCGCCGTTTCCCGGCTACACCTTC.

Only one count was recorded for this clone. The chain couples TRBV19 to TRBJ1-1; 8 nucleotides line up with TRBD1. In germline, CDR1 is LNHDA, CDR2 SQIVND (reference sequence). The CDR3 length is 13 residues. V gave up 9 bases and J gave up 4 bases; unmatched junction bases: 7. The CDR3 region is CASSRGPGTEAFF. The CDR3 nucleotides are TGTGCCAGCTCCAGGGGGCCAGGCACTGAAGCTTTCTTT.

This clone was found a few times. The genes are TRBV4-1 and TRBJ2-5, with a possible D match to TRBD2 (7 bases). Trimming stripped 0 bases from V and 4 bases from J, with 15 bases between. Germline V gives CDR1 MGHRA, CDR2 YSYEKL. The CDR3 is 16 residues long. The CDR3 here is CASSQDGTGRGETQYF. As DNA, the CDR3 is TGCGCCAGCAGCCAAGATGGTACAGGGAGGGGAGAGACCCAGTACTTC.

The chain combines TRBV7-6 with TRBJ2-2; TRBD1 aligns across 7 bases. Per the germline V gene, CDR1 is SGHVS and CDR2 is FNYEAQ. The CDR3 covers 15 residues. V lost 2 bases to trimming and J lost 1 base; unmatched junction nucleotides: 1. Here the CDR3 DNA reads TGTGCCAGCAGCTTACGGACAGGGAACACCGGGGAGCTGTTTTTT. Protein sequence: CASSLRTGNTGELFF.

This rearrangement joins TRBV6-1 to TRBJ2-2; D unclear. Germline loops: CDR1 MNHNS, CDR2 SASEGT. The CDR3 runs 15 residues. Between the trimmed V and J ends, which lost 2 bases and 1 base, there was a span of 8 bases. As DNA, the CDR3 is TGTGCCAGCAGTGAACAGGATGGGAACACCGGGGAGCTGTTTTTT. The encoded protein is CASSEQDGNTGELFF.

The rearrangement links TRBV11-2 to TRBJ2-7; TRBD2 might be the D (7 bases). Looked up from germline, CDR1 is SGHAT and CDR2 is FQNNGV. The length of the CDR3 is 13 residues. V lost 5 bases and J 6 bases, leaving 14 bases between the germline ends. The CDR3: CASSPDRGAEQYV. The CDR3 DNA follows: TGTGCCAGCAGCCCGGACCGGGGGGCCGAGCAGTACGTC.

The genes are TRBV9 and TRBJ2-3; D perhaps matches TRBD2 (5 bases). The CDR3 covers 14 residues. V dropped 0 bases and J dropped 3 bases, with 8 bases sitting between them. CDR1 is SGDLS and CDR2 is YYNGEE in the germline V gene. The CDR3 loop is CASSVEPGTDTQYF. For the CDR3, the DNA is TGTGCCAGCAGCGTAGAGCCGGGAACAGATACGCAGTATTTT.

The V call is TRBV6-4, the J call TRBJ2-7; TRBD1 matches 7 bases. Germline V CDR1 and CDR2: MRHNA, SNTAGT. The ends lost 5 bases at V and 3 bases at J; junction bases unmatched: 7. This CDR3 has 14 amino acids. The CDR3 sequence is CASSLETGNYEQYF. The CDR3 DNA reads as TGTGCCAGCAGTCTAGAGACAGGGAACTACGAGCAGTACTTC.

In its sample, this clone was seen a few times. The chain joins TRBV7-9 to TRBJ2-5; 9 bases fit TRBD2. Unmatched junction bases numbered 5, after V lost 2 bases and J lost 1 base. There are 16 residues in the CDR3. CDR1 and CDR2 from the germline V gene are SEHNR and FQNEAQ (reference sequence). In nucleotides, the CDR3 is TGTGCCAGCAGCTTATATCGCGGGGGGGCCCAAGAGACCCAGTACTTC. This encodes CASSLYRGGAQETQYF.

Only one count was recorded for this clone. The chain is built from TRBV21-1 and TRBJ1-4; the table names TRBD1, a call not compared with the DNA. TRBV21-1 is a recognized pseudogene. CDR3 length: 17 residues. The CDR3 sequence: CASSKAMDSPTNEKLFF. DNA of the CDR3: TGTGCCAGCAGCAAAGCTATGGACAGTCCAACTAATGAAAAACTGTTTTTT.

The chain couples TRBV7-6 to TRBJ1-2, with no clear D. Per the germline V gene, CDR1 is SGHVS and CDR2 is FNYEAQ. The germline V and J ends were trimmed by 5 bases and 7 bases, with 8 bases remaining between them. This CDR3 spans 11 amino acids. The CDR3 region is CASSPGSGYTF. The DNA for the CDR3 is TGTGCCAGCAGCCCGGGGAGTGGCTACACCTTC.

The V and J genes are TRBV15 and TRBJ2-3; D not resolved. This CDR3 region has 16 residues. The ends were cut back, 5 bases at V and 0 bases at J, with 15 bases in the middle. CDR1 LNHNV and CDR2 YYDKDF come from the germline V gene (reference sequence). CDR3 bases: TGTGCCACCAGCGGCGCAGTGGGCACGAGCACAGATACGCAGTATTTT. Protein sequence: CATSGAVGTSTDTQYF.

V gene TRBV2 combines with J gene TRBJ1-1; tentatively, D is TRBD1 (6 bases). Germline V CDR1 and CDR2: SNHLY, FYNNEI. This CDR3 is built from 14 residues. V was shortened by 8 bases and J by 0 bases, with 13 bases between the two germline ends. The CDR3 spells CASGNRELNTEAFF. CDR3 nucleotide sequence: TGTGCCAGCGGGAACAGGGAACTGAACACTGAAGCTTTCTTT.

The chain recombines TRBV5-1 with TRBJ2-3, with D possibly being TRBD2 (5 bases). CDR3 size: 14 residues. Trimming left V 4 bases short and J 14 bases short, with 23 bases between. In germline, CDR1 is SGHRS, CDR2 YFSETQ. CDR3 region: CASSPSDGGGWGYF. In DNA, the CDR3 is TGCGCCAGCAGCCCGAGCGACGGAGGTGGCTGGGGGTATTTT.

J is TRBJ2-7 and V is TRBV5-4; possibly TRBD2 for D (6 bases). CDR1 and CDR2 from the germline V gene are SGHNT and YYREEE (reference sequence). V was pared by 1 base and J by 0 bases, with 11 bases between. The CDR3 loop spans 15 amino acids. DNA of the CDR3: TGTGCCAGCAGCTTGTCGGCGGGGAGCTCCTACGAGCAGTACTTC. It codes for CASSLSAGSSYEQYF.

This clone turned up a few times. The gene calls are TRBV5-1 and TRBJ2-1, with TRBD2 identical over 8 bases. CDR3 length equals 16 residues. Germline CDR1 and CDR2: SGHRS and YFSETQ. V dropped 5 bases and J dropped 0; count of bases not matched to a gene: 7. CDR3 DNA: TGCGCCAGCAGGTACGGGGGGGCTAGCTCCTACAATGAGCAGTTCTTC. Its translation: CASRYGGASSYNEQFF.

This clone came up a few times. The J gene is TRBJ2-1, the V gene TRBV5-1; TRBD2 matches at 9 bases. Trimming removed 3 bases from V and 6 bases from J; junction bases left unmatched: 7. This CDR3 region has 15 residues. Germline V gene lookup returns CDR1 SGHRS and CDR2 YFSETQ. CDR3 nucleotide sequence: TGCGCCAGCAGCTATCGGCTAGCGGGGCCCAATGAGCAGTTCTTC. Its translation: CASSYRLAGPNEQFF.

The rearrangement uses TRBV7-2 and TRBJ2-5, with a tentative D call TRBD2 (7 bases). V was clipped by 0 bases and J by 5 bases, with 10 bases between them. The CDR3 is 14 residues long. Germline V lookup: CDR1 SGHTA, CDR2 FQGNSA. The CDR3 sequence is CASSLAGGPETQYF. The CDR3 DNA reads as TGTGCCAGCAGCTTAGCGGGGGGGCCGGAGACCCAGTACTTC.